These 19 T cell receptor beta chains were all obtained from the same sample, sequenced in a study of blood T cells in healthy people across ages. The authors ran a second PCR of about 6 to 12 cycles using a sample-barcoded 5' primer and a J-beta primer mix. MiXCR, applied by TCRdb to the 5' RACE reads, yields one record per CDR3 protein. The sample lists about 1.1 million distinct CDR3 sequences, roughly two fifths occurring once. Sequencing was carried out using blood. The receptor set was obtained from a man aged 18 to 35 in good health.

Comment on this clonotype: At one end, the junction sequence differs from germline, possibly due to a read error. This rearrangement joins TRBV20-1 to TRBJ1-6; 10 bases match TRBD1. Germline CDR1 is DFQATT and CDR2 is SNEGSKA (reference sequence). The CDR3 is 15 amino acids. The CDR3 bases are TGCAGTGCTAGGGCGGGGACAGGGGAAAATTCACCCCCCCACTTT. It encodes CSARAGTGENSPPHF.

This chain joins TRBV10-3 and TRBJ1-1, with 7 bases that match TRBD1. The germline V gene encodes CDR1 ENHRY and CDR2 SYGVKD. Unmatched junction bases numbered 7, after V lost 2 bases and J lost 7 bases. The CDR3 extends over 14 amino acids. CDR3 bases: TGTGCCATCAGTGAGGCAGGGACAGACGTTGAAGCTTTCTTT. As protein: CAISEAGTDVEAFF.

The chain is built from TRBV10-3 and TRBJ2-3, with a possible D match to TRBD2 (6 bases). CDR3 size: 13 residues. CDR1 and CDR2 from the germline V gene are ENHRY and SYGVKD. The ends were cut back, 7 bases at V and 4 bases at J, with 12 bases in the middle. In DNA form, the CDR3 reads TGTGCCATCAAGGGACTTCGGGCAGATACGCAGTATTTT. Protein sequence: CAIKGLRADTQYF.

Worth noting for this clonotype: A much larger clone lies one base from this, so it may be a read error. J is TRBJ1-6 and V is TRBV20-1; the D is unclear. The germline V gene encodes CDR1 DFQATT and CDR2 SNEGSKA (reference sequence). This CDR3 has 15 residues. The CDR3 DNA reads as TGCAGTGCCCCCCCTAAGGCTTTAGTTAATTCACCCCTCAACTTT. Translation: CSAPPKALVNSPLNF.

The chain recombines TRBV29-1 with TRBJ1-1; 7 nucleotides line up with TRBD1. Germline V gene data show CDR1 as SQVTM and CDR2 as ANQGSEA. The CDR3 length is 13 residues. The V gene end was trimmed by 4 bases and the J gene end by 5 bases; junction bases not matched to a gene: 7. CDR3 DNA: TGCAGCGTTGTCAGGGGGGAAGGGACTGAAGCTTTCTTT. Amino acid sequence: CSVVRGEGTEAFF. The full variable domain, rest sourced from reference TRBV29-1 and TRBJ1-1, is SAVISQKPSRDICQRGTSLTIQCQVDSQVTMMFWYRQQPGQSLTLIATANQGSEATYESGFVIDKFPISRPNLTFSTLTVSNMSPEDSSIYLCSVVRGEGTEAFFGQGTRLTVV.

The J gene is TRBJ2-5, the V gene TRBV11-2; TRBD2 matches 9 bases. Germline CDR1 is SGHAT and CDR2 is FQNNGV. The trim removed 1 base at V and 2 bases at J, leaving 8 bases unmatched. This CDR3 region has 17 residues. The CDR3 region has the DNA TGTGCCAGCAGCTTAGTCGCGGGGGGGTCCATTCAAGAGACCCAGTACTTC. It codes for CASSLVAGGSIQETQYF.

The chain uses TRBV7-9 and TRBJ1-2, with no clear D. The CDR3 is 15 amino acids. Per the germline V gene, CDR1 is SEHNR and CDR2 is FQNEAQ (reference sequence). Trimming cost V 1 base and J 0 bases, with 9 bases left between them. The CDR3 is CASSLDAIANYGYTF. For the CDR3, the DNA is TGTGCCAGCAGCTTAGATGCCATAGCTAACTATGGCTACACCTTC.

This rearrangement joins TRBV10-3 to TRBJ1-1; no clear D gene. CDR1 and CDR2 (germline): ENHRY, SYGVKD. The CDR3 sequence is 11 residues long. V was trimmed by 8 bases and J by 0 bases, leaving 4 bases between them. DNA of the CDR3: TGTGCCATCGGGCTGAACACTGAAGCTTTCTTT. Its protein is CAIGLNTEAFF.

As regards this clonotype: One junction end does not reproduce the germline sequence, and a read error may be involved. The chain couples TRBV6-1 to TRBJ1-5; no reliable D call. Per the germline V gene, CDR1 is MNHNS and CDR2 is SASEGT. CDR3 size: 14 residues. The CDR3 nucleotides read TGTGCCAGCAGGGAAGGATCTGCGAATCAGCCCCAGCATTTT. It translates to CASREGSANQPQHF.

The chain has TRBV5-1 and TRBJ2-5; tentative D call: TRBD1 (6 bases). This CDR3 contains 14 residues. Trimming pared 6 bases from V and 0 bases from J, leaving 12 bases between. Germline CDR1 SGHRS, CDR2 YFSETQ. The CDR3 region is CASTLRTDQETQYF. CDR3 sequence (DNA): TGCGCCAGCACCCTGCGGACAGACCAAGAGACCCAGTACTTC.

This clonotype was seen a few times. The V and J genes are TRBV12-3 or TRBV12-4 and TRBJ1-1; D might be TRBD1 (6 bases). The V and J ends lost 2 bases and 2 bases respectively, with 12 bases between them. This CDR3 spans 15 amino acids. CDR3 region: CASSLWAGENTEAFF. The DNA for the CDR3 is TGTGCCAGCAGTTTATGGGCAGGGGAAAACACTGAAGCTTTCTTT.

V gene TRBV5-1 combines with J gene TRBJ1-2; no definite D call. The germline V gene encodes CDR1 SGHRS and CDR2 YFSETQ. The V end lost 0 bases, the J end lost 3 bases, and 9 bases lay between the germline ends. This CDR3 comprises 14 residues. CDR3 sequence reads: CASSLAVNDYGYTF. CDR3 nucleotide sequence: TGCGCCAGCAGCTTGGCCGTCAACGACTATGGCTACACCTTC.

The chain joins TRBV9 to TRBJ1-2; the match to TRBD1 covers 8 bases. The CDR3 loop spans 14 amino acids. The J segment lost 11 bases and the V segment lost 0 bases, leaving 9 bases of the junction unmatched. CDR1 and CDR2 (germline): SGDLS, YYNGEE. CDR3 nucleotide sequence: TGTGCCAGCAGCGTAGCCTCCGACAGGGGCATGTACACCTTC. This translates into CASSVASDRGMYTF.

A note on this clonotype: A much larger clonotype is one base distant, so this may be a read error. The chain is built from TRBV7-2 and TRBJ2-1, with D tentatively TRBD1 or TRBD2 (5 bases each). The germline CDR1 and CDR2 sequences are SGHTA and FQGNSA. The CDR3 runs to 13 residues. Written as DNA, the CDR3 is TGTGCCGGCAGCCCCCACAGGAGGAATGAGCAGTTCTTC. Amino acids: CAGSPHRRNEQFF.

The chain is built from TRBV4-2 and TRBJ2-7; 7 bases match TRBD2. The CDR3 spans 16 residues. Germline CDR1 LGHNA, CDR2 YNFKEQ. The V segment lost 0 bases and the J segment 2 bases; nucleotides outside the gene matches: 7. The CDR3 coding sequence is TGTGCCAGCAGCCAAGAGGAAGCGGGGACCACCTACGAGCAGTACTTC. This gives the protein CASSQEEAGTTYEQYF.

The gene calls are TRBV10-3 and TRBJ2-1; perhaps TRBD2 as D (5 bases). The J call is uncertain, as TRBJ2-7 better fits the DNA end. CDR1 is ENHRY, CDR2 SYGVKD, per germline. The CDR3 totals 14 residues. CDR3 sequence: CAISESDSYNEQYF. The CDR3 DNA sequence: TGTGCCATCAGTGAGTCGGACTCCTACAATGAGCAGTACTTC.

Of note for this clonotype: Its ends do not fully match the called genes, so a read error is possible. This chain uses TRBV20-1 with TRBJ2-1, with 9 bases identical to TRBD2. Germline values: CDR1 DFQATT, CDR2 SNEGSKA (reference sequence). The CDR3 totals 16 residues. CDR3 amino acids: CSALPSGVQVDNEQFF. The CDR3 region has the DNA TGTAGTGCTTTACCTAGCGGGGTGCAGGTAGATAATGAGCAGTTCTTC.

This clonotype showed up just a few times. The chain links TRBV20-1 to TRBJ1-2; 7 bases align to TRBD1. The CDR3 runs to 16 residues. Germline trimming cut 5 bases from V and 2 bases from J; bases unmatched to any gene: 14. CDR1 and CDR2 from the germline V gene are DFQATT and SNEGSKA (reference sequence). In DNA form, the CDR3 reads TGCAGTGCTCAGAGTATAAGACAGGGACCAAACTATGGCTACACCTTC. Amino acid sequence: CSAQSIRQGPNYGYTF.

This clonotype was counted a few times. This chain links TRBV9 with TRBJ2-3; 11 positions agree with TRBD2. The V gene's germline CDR1 is SGDLS and CDR2 YYNGEE. J gave up 1 base and V 4 bases, and 5 bases lay outside the gene matches. The CDR3 is made up of 16 amino acids. The CDR3 DNA reads as TGTGCCAGCAGCACTGAGGGACTAGCGGGCACAGATACGCAGTATTTT. Its protein is CASSTEGLAGTDTQYF.